A single T cell receptor (beta chain) is shown here with its context. The antigen is unknown. Germline CDR1 ENHRY, CDR2 SYGVKD. Between the trimmed V and J ends, which lost 7 bases and 7 bases, there was a span of 17 bases. The CDR3 sequence is 14 residues long. This record belongs to a study of CD8 T cells in ankylosing spondylitis. Study results and caveats: Disease-associated clones were reportedly significantly overrepresented in matched ankylosing spondylitis synovial fluid. CD8+ disease-linked clones were present at relatively low frequencies in blood. For ankylosing spondylitis blood, a TCR beta motif of 7 or 8 highly homologous variants appeared characteristic.

The TCR beta libraries were generated through quantitative 5'-RACE incorporating molecular barcodes. Via MiXCR, TCRdb re-called the 5' RACE reads, giving one row per CDR3 protein. In the table there are 750,000 to 850,000 distinct CDR3 sequences, roughly 10% of which are singletons. This chain connects TRBV10-3 to TRBJ1-5, with D possibly TRBD1 on 6 matching bases. Sample: blood, either unsorted or a sorted T cell fraction (not recorded which). This clonotype originated in a male donor with ankylosing spondylitis. CDR3 DNA sequence: TGTGCCATCAACTCAGACAGGAGCGGGCAGCCCCAGCATTTT. Protein product: CAINSDRSGQPQHF.